These 30 T cell receptor beta chains came from one sample sequenced in a study of shared clonotypes between healthy human individuals. The method was immunoSEQ multiplex PCR; TCRdb's version includes in-frame clones alone and lacks a portion of them. The sample contains around 980,000 clones, approximately 80% of which appear only once. Sequenced sample: memory CD4+ T cells from PBMCs. Indicated subset: CD45RA-negative fraction. Receptor source: a man in his late teens or twenties in good health. Some clones in this sample may be carry-over from other donors' samples.

J is TRBJ2-5 and V is TRBV7-2; 7 bases fit TRBD2. The CDR3 is 14 residues long. Per germline, CDR1 SGHTA and CDR2 FQGNSA. The V gene end was trimmed by 6 bases and the J gene end by 7 bases; junction bases not matched to a gene: 11. The CDR3: CASSQEAGIGTQYF. DNA for the CDR3: TGTGCCAGCAGTCAAGAAGCGGGAATCGGGACCCAGTACTTC.

This clone was counted once. This chain uses TRBV27 with TRBJ1-2; D may be TRBD1 (5 bases). The CDR3 has 13 residues. With 8 bases removed from V and 5 bases from J, the gap between germline ends came to 15 bases. From germline, CDR1 is MNHEY and CDR2 SMNVEV (reference sequence). CDR3: CASRQLPEYGYTF. For the CDR3, the DNA is TGTGCCAGCCGACAGCTACCGGAATATGGCTACACCTTC.

This clone came up a few times. This sequence joins TRBV9 and TRBJ2-2; 11 positions agree with TRBD1. With 2 bases clipped from V and 5 bases from J, the junction kept 5 bases outside the gene matches. The CDR3 extends over 16 amino acids. The germline V gene encodes CDR1 SGDLS and CDR2 YYNGEE. The CDR3 DNA sequence: TGTGCCAGCAGCGTCAGAGGACAGGGGGCTACCGGGGAGCTGTTTTTT. It is translated as CASSVRGQGATGELFF.

The V call is TRBV5-1, the J call TRBJ2-3; 7 nucleotides agree with TRBD2. The junction had 4 bases not matched to a gene; V was cut back by 4 bases and J by 2 bases. Germline values: CDR1 SGHRS, CDR2 YFSETQ. This CDR3 region has 14 residues. In DNA, the CDR3 is TGCGCCAGCAGCCTAGCGGAGCCCACAGATACGCAGTATTTT. This codes for CASSLAEPTDTQYF. The whole variable domain, remainder taken from reference TRBV5-1 and TRBJ2-3, is KAGVTQTPRYLIKTRGQQVTLSCSPISGHRSVSWYQQTPGQGLQFLFEYFSETQRNKGNFPGRFSGRQFSNSRSEMNVSTLELGDSALYLCASSLAEPTDTQYFGPGTRLTVL.

V usage is TRBV29-1 and J usage is TRBJ1-4; D unclear. The CDR3 is 14 residues long. The V gene's germline CDR1 is SQVTM and CDR2 ANQGSEA. Between the trimmed V and J ends, which lost 3 bases and 8 bases, there was a span of 16 bases. The CDR3, as DNA: TGCAGCGTTGACATCGGCGGGATGGGGGAAAAACTGTTTTTT. This translates into CSVDIGGMGEKLFF.

The chain uses TRBV4-3 and TRBJ1-6, with D hard to call. In germline, CDR1 is LGHNA, CDR2 YSLEER. V was shortened by 0 bases and J by 9 bases, with 9 bases between the two germline ends. The CDR3 is made up of 14 amino acids. CDR3 bases: TGCGCCAGCAGCCAAGAGGCGCAGGCTTCACCCCTCCACTTT. Its protein product is CASSQEAQASPLHF.

The genes are TRBV6-6 and TRBJ1-5; D ambiguous. The CDR3 runs to 14 residues. Germline CDR1 MNHNY, CDR2 SVGAGI (reference sequence). Trimming pared 8 bases from V and 0 bases from J, leaving 11 bases between. CDR3 nucleotide sequence: TGTGCCAGCGACGGAAAGAATAGCAATCAGCCCCAGCATTTT. This encodes CASDGKNSNQPQHF.

The chain combines TRBV7-9 with TRBJ1-3; the match to TRBD1 covers 9 bases. Looked up from germline, CDR1 is SEHNR and CDR2 is FQNEAQ (reference sequence). V dropped 3 bases and J dropped 0; count of bases not matched to a gene: 6. CDR3 size: 17 residues. Here the CDR3 DNA reads TGTGCCAGCAGCTTGATCGGGACAGGGCGCTCTGGAAACACCATATATTTT. Residues: CASSLIGTGRSGNTIYF.

The chain is built from TRBV7-3 and TRBJ1-2; TRBD1 agrees at 9 bases. Trimming removed 5 bases from V and 8 bases from J; junction bases left unmatched: 9. Germline V gene data show CDR1 as SGHTA and CDR2 as FQGTGA. The CDR3 is 14 amino acids. In DNA form, the CDR3 reads TGTGCCAGCAGCCCCACAGGGGGCGTTGAAGGCTACACCTTC. Residues: CASSPTGGVEGYTF.

This clone was picked up many times. The rearrangement joins TRBV28 to TRBJ1-1; 7 nucleotides line up with TRBD1. Germline V gene data show CDR1 as MDHEN and CDR2 as SYDVKM. The V and J ends lost 6 bases and 2 bases, in that order; junction bases with no gene match: 9. The CDR3 totals 15 residues. CDR3 bases: TGTGCCAGCAGCCTCTGGGACAGAATAAACACTGAAGCTTTCTTT. It specifies CASSLWDRINTEAFF.

The chain couples TRBV2 to TRBJ1-5; D uncertain. Germline CDR1 SNHLY, CDR2 FYNNEI. CDR3 length: 15 residues. Trimming removed 1 base at V and 0 bases at J, with 7 bases between. CDR3 nucleotides: TGTGCCAGCAGTGAAGGTGGGAGTAGCAATCAGCCCCAGCATTTT. Protein: CASSEGGSSNQPQHF.

The chain has TRBV4-2 and TRBJ2-6, with 11 bases matching TRBD2. Germline values: CDR1 LGHNA, CDR2 YNFKEQ. This CDR3 has 17 residues. Losses at the gene ends were 4 bases for V and 4 bases for J; bases not matched to a gene: 6. CDR3 DNA: TGTGCCAGCAGCCTCACTAGCGGGAGTAGAGGGGCCAACGTCCTGACTTTC. Its protein is CASSLTSGSRGANVLTF.

This clone was counted a few times. The CDR3 region has the DNA TGTGCCAGCAGCTTGGGGACTAGCGCGTACAATGAGCAGTTCTTC. It is translated as CASSLGTSAYNEQFF. V usage is TRBV7-3 and J usage is TRBJ2-1; TRBD2 aligns across 10 bases. The CDR3 contains 15 residues. V dropped 3 bases and J dropped 4; count of bases not matched to a gene: 3. In germline, CDR1 is SGHTA, CDR2 FQGTGA.

The rearrangement joins TRBV7-2 to TRBJ2-6; a weak D match, TRBD1 (6 bases). Germline assignment: CDR1 SGHTA and CDR2 FQGNSA. CDR3 length: 17 residues. V was clipped by 3 bases and J by 1 base, with 13 bases between them. The CDR3 DNA reads TGTGCCAGCAGCTTCCCCGCTACAGGGTCTGGGGCCAACGTCCTGACTTTC. This encodes CASSFPATGSGANVLTF.

The chain employs TRBV25-1 and TRBJ2-1; D is unclear. The CDR3 length is 14 residues. The ends were cut back, 1 base at V and 4 bases at J, with 8 bases in the middle. Germline CDR1 is MGHDK and CDR2 is SYGVNS. The CDR3 DNA follows: TGTGCCAGCAGTGAATTTGGTTCTTACAATGAGCAGTTCTTC. Protein product: CASSEFGSYNEQFF.

To note about this clone: A much larger clone sits a single nucleotide away, making a read error possible. The sample has other DNA sequences that encode this CDR3 too. This sequence joins TRBV28 and TRBJ2-2; TRBD1 aligns across 9 bases. V was clipped by 1 base and J by 8 bases; unmatched bases: 5. The CDR3 extends over 15 amino acids. Per germline, CDR1 MDHEN and CDR2 SYDVKM. As DNA, the CDR3 is TGTGCCAGCAGTTTATCCGGGACAGGGACTGGGGAGCTGTTTTTT. This gives the protein CASSLSGTGTGELFF.

There are a few counts of this clone. The rearrangement uses TRBV25-1 and TRBJ1-2, with D unresolved. This CDR3 has 16 amino acids. CDR1 is MGHDK and CDR2 is SYGVNS in the germline V gene. V lost 3 bases to trimming and J lost 0 bases, with 14 bases between them. CDR3 residues: CASSELGETANYGYTF. CDR3 DNA: TGTGCCAGCAGTGAGCTCGGGGAGACGGCTAACTATGGCTACACCTTC.

The V gene is TRBV6-1, the J gene TRBJ2-4; D is possibly TRBD1 or TRBD2 (6 bases each). The CDR3 runs to 16 residues. The V gene lost 2 bases and the J gene lost 8 bases, with 19 bases spanning the gap. Germline V gene lookup returns CDR1 MNHNS and CDR2 SASEGT. CDR3 loop: CASSETLVGGRDIQYF. CDR3 DNA sequence: TGTGCCAGCAGTGAAACCTTGGTCGGGGGCAGGGACATTCAGTACTTC.

The chain has TRBV2 and TRBJ1-1, with D possibly matching TRBD1 (5 bases). The germline CDR1 and CDR2 sequences are SNHLY and FYNNEI. V lost 8 bases and J lost 3, with 19 bases in between. The CDR3 loop spans 15 amino acids. CDR3 region: CASSSVGAWDTEAFF. CDR3 in DNA: TGTGCCAGCTCCAGTGTAGGGGCTTGGGACACTGAAGCTTTCTTT.

Only a few counts were recorded for this clone. The chain carries TRBV19 and TRBJ1-2; 12 bases fit TRBD1. The J segment lost 7 bases and the V segment lost 4 bases, leaving 4 bases of the junction unmatched. The CDR3 covers 14 residues. Germline V lookup: CDR1 LNHDA, CDR2 SQIVND (reference sequence). As DNA, the CDR3 is TGTGCCAGTAGTACGGGACAGGGGGCGGTTGGCTACACCTTC. This gives the protein CASSTGQGAVGYTF.

The V gene is TRBV30, the J gene TRBJ1-4; D unresolved. Trimming shortened V by 3 bases and J by 2 bases, and 10 bases separated the two germline ends. In germline, CDR1 is GTSNPN, CDR2 SVGIG (reference sequence). The CDR3 loop spans 14 amino acids. The CDR3 reads CAWRLGVTNEKLFF. DNA for the CDR3: TGTGCCTGGAGACTTGGGGTTACTAATGAAAAACTGTTTTTT.

This clone was counted between two and nine times. The CDR3 reads CASRSSWGDTGELFF. DNA for the CDR3: TGTGCCAGCAGGTCTAGCTGGGGGGACACCGGGGAGCTGTTTTTT. The chain joins TRBV27 to TRBJ2-2; TRBD2 is a possible D gene (6 bases). The CDR3 has 15 amino acids. Germline-derived CDR1 and CDR2 are MNHEY and SMNVEV (reference sequence). V was shortened by 6 bases and J by 3 bases, with 14 bases between the two germline ends.

DNA for the CDR3: TGTGCCAGCAATCGGCGGCACCAAGAGACCCAGTACTTC. Encoded protein: CASNRRHQETQYF. This chain uses TRBV28 with TRBJ2-5, with no clear D. CDR1 is MDHEN and CDR2 is SYDVKM in the germline V gene. Trimming shortened V by 7 bases and J by 0 bases, and 9 bases separated the two germline ends. This CDR3 has 13 amino acids. The whole variable domain, filled in from reference TRBV28 and TRBJ2-5, reads DVKVTQSSRYLVKRTGEKVFLECVQDMDHENMFWYRQDPGLGLRLIYFSYDVKMKEKGDIPEGYSVSREKKERFSLILESASTNQTSMYLCASNRRHQETQYFGPGTRLLVL.

This clone was counted a few times. CDR3 region: CASSYQRETQYF. CDR3 DNA sequence: TGTGCCAGCAGCTACCAACGGGAGACCCAGTACTTC. The chain joins TRBV7-9 to TRBJ2-5; D not resolved. This CDR3 spans 12 amino acids. Between the trimmed V and J ends, which lost 4 bases and 5 bases, there was a span of 8 bases. Looked up from germline, CDR1 is SEHNR and CDR2 is FQNEAQ (reference sequence).

The rearrangement joins TRBV28 to TRBJ1-4; D might be TRBD1 (5 bases). The V end lost 4 bases, the J end lost 3 bases, and 12 bases lay between the germline ends. Germline values: CDR1 MDHEN, CDR2 SYDVKM. The CDR3 is 15 amino acids. The CDR3 bases are TGTGCCAGCAGTTCCGGTTGGGGACCTAATGAAAAACTGTTTTTT. This encodes CASSSGWGPNEKLFF.

This rearrangement joins TRBV9 to TRBJ2-3, with 12 nucleotides matching TRBD2. Unmatched junction bases numbered 5, after V lost 3 bases and J lost 3 bases. CDR3 length: 16 amino acids. CDR1 SGDLS and CDR2 YYNGEE come from the germline V gene. This CDR3 reads CASSAPSGRETDTQYF. The CDR3 coding sequence is TGTGCCAGCAGCGCTCCTAGCGGGAGGGAGACAGATACGCAGTATTTT.

Of note for this clone: With only one base between it and a far larger clone, this is likely a read error. This sample includes further DNA sequences coding for the same CDR3. The chain links TRBV2 to TRBJ1-2, with 7 positions matching TRBD1. Looked up from germline, CDR1 is SNHLY and CDR2 is FYNNEI. CDR3 length equals 12 residues. CDR3 in amino acids: CASRTDRAGYTF. The CDR3 DNA sequence: TGTGCCAGCAGGACAGACAGGGCTGGCTACACCTTT.

The V gene is TRBV9, the J gene TRBJ2-7; D may be TRBD2 (5 bases). The CDR3 has 16 residues. Looked up from germline, CDR1 is SGDLS and CDR2 is YYNGEE. The V end was cut by 3 bases, the J end by 0 bases, with 16 bases between. In nucleotides, the CDR3 is TGTGCCAGCAGCGCCACCCCATACGGGAACTCCTACGAGCAGTACTTC. It yields the protein CASSATPYGNSYEQYF.

This clone was seen a handful of times. The chain couples TRBV2 to TRBJ2-1; TRBD2 agrees at 9 bases. Trimming removed 7 bases from V and 5 bases from J; junction bases left unmatched: 6. The CDR3 length is 14 residues. The germline V gene has CDR1 SNHLY and CDR2 FYNNEI. The CDR3 nucleotides read TGTGCCAGCACCCGTAGGACTAGCGACAATGAGCAGTTCTTC. Its translation is CASTRRTSDNEQFF.

The V and J genes are TRBV18 and TRBJ2-3; 9 bases are a match to TRBD2. The germline CDR1 and CDR2 sequences are KGHSH and LQKENI. After removal of 4 bases from V and 4 bases from J, the junction contained 6 bases not matched to a gene. The CDR3 loop spans 15 amino acids. The CDR3 nucleotides are TGTGCCAGCTCACGGGGGTTAGCGGGAGCAGATACGCAGTATTTT. Protein product: CASSRGLAGADTQYF.